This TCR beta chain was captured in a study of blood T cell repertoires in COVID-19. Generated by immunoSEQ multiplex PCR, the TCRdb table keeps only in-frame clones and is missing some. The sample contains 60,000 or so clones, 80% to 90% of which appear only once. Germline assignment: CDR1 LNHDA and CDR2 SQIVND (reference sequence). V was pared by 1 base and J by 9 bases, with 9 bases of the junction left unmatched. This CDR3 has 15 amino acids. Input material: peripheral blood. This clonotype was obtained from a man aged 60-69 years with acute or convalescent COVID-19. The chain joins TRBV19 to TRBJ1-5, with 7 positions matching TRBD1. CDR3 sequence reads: CASSIAGDSGLPQHF. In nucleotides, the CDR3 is TGTGCCAGTAGTATAGCGGGGGACAGTGGTTTGCCCCAGCATTTT.